This is a list of T cell receptor beta chains from one sample in a study of T cell repertoires in cytomegalovirus infection. A single record per CDR3 protein comes from TCRdb applying MiXCR to the reads. The sample yields 560,000 or so distinct CDR3 sequences, more than 15% seen once. Input material: CD8+ T cells from PBMCs. These receptors all stem from a human donor in good health (CMV status not recorded). Some clones in this sample may be carry-over from other donors' samples. Each CDR3 is given with its conserved first and last residue. The D gene is left open where the match is weak. Clone size is not always given. Where it is, it says once, few, many or a class for expanded clones.

>many|14|TRBJ2-1|TRBV27|NA
TGTGCCAGCAGCTCAGTCAGCAACTACAATGAGCAGTTCTTC
CASSSVSNYNEQFF
>NA|16|TRBJ1-3|TRBV9|TRBD1
TGTGCCAGCAGCCCGGGACAGGGGAAGGCTGGAAACACCATATATTTT
CASSPGQGKAGNTIYF
>many|16|TRBJ2-2|TRBV6-5|NA
TGTGCCAGCAGTTACTCTGTGGACGGAAAGGGCGGGGAGCTGTTTTTT
CASSYSVDGKGGELFF
>NA|14|TRBJ2-5|TRBV14|NA
TGTGCCAGCAGCCGACGACAGCCCCAAGAGACCCAGTACTTC
CASSRRQPQETQYF
>few|13|TRBJ2-7|TRBV5-4|NA
TGTGCCAGCAGCTTTCAGGGAAACTACGAGCAGTACTTC
CASSFQGNYEQYF
>NA|16|TRBJ2-6|TRBV24-1|NA
TGTGCCACCAGTGATTTACCAGTCTCTGGGGCCAACGTCCTGACTTTC
CATSDLPVSGANVLTF
>NA|12|TRBJ2-1|TRBV29-1|NA
TGCAGCGTTGAAGGACTAGACAATGAGCAGTTCTTC
CSVEGLDNEQFF
>NA|15|TRBJ1-2|TRBV25-1|NA
TGTGCCAGCAGTTTCCCTGGAGAAGTGTGGTCTGGCTACACCTTC
CASSFPGEVWSGYTF
>few|19|TRBJ2-5|TRBV6-4|TRBD1
TGTGCCAGCAGTGACCTAAAAGTAGAACCCGGGACAGGGAGCAAGACCCAGTACTTC
CASSDLKVEPGTGSKTQYF
>few|15|TRBJ1-5|TRBV19|TRBD1
TGTGCCAGCCTAGAGGACAGGGGCTATAATCAGCCCCAGCATTTT
CASLEDRGYNQPQHF
>once|14|TRBJ2-2|TRBV3-2|NA
TGTGCCAGCAGCCCGGACGGTGCGGCCGGGGAGCTGTTTTTT
CASSPDGAAGELFF
>NA|14|TRBJ1-6|TRBV14|TRBD1
TGTGCCAGCAGCCAAGTCGACAGGGGGGTACCCCTCCACTTT
CASSQVDRGVPLHF
>many|16|TRBJ1-4|TRBV7-8|TRBD1
TGTGCCAGCAGCCCGACAGGGCCGGCAACTAATGAAAAACTGTTTTTT
CASSPTGPATNEKLFF
>NA|11|TRBJ2-5|TRBV10-3|NA
TGTGCCATCCAGGGGGGAGAGACCCAGTACTTC
CAIQGGETQYF
>few|14|TRBJ2-2|TRBV24-1|TRBD2
TGTGCCACCGGACTAGCGGGAGGGCCCGGGGAGCTGTTTTTT
CATGLAGGPGELFF
>few|12|TRBJ2-7|TRBV14|NA
TGTGCCAGCAGCGTTCATGTGTACGAGCAGTACTTC
CASSVHVYEQYF
>few|13|TRBJ1-3|TRBV6-1|NA
TGTGCCAGCGCTACAGGAGCAGGAAACACCATATATTTT
CASATGAGNTIYF
>NA|12|TRBJ2-1|TRBV25-1|NA
TGTGCCAGCAGTGAAGGGGCGGGTGAGCAGTTCTTC
CASSEGAGEQFF
>few|15|TRBJ1-4|TRBV7-9|NA
TGTGCCAGCAGCTCAGACCGGGACACGGCGGAAAAACTGTTTTTT
CASSSDRDTAEKLFF
>many|14|TRBJ2-2|TRBV27|NA
TGTGCCAGCAGTTTAGTTAGACACTCCGGGGAGCTGTTTTTT
CASSLVRHSGELFF
>NA|14|TRBJ2-3|TRBV19|TRBD1
TGTGCCAGTAGCGGGACAGGGGCCACAGATACGCAGTATTTT
CASSGTGATDTQYF
>many|15|TRBJ2-7|TRBV2|TRBD2
TGTGCCAGCAGCGAGCGGGGGGAGAGCTCCTACGAGCAGTACTTC
CASSERGESSYEQYF
>few|13|TRBJ1-1|TRBV7-9|NA
TGTGCCAGCAGCAGTATCGCGGGCGGTGAAGCTTTCTTT
CASSSIAGGEAFF
>many|14|TRBJ1-1|TRBV12-3/TRBV12-4|NA
TGTGCCAGCAGCTTAAGCCCCACCGATGGTGAAGCTTTCTTT
CASSLSPTDGEAFF
>few|13|TRBJ2-2|TRBV6-6|NA
TGTGCCAGCAGTTACTCGAGGGCCGGGGAGCTGTTTTTT
CASSYSRAGELFF
>NA|17|TRBJ2-3|TRBV11-2|NA
TGTGCCAGCAGCCCCCTCCCCGGGACCGCCTACACAGATACGCAGTATTTT
CASSPLPGTAYTDTQYF
>few|16|TRBJ2-2|TRBV20-1|TRBD2
TGCAGTGCTAGAGAACGACTAGCGGGAGGGGTCCGGGAGCTGTTTTTT
CSARERLAGGVRELFF
>few|16|TRBJ2-1|TRBV7-9|TRBD1
TGTGCCAGCAGGGGGGCCGGGACAGTCTTGTACAATGAGCAGTTCTTC
CASRGAGTVLYNEQFF
>few|14|TRBJ2-7|TRBV19|NA
TGTGCCAGTAGTATAGATCTGGGGGCCTACGAGCAGTACTTC
CASSIDLGAYEQYF
>many|13|TRBJ2-7|TRBV2|TRBD2
TGTGCCAGCAGGGAGCGGGGAAATGGGGAGCAGTACTTC
CASRERGNGEQYF
>NA|16|TRBJ2-1|TRBV19|TRBD2
TGTGCCAGTACCCCGGGACTAGGAGCGCACAGCAATGAGCAGTTCTTC
CASTPGLGAHSNEQFF
>few|13|TRBJ1-1|TRBV5-4|TRBD1
TGTGCCAGCAGCTTAAACAGGGGGCAGGGAGCTTTCTTT
CASSLNRGQGAFF